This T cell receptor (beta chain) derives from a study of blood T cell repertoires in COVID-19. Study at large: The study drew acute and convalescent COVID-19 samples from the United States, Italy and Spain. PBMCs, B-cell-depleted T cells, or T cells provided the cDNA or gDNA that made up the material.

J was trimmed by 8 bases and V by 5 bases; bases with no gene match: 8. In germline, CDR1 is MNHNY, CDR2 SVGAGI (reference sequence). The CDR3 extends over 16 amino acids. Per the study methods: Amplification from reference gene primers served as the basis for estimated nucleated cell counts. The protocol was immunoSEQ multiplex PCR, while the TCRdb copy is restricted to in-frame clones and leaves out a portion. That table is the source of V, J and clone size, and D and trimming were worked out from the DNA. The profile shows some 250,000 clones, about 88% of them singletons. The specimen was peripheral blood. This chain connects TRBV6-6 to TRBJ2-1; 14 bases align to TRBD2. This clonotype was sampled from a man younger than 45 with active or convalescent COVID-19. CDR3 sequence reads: CASSGTGLAGDYEQFF. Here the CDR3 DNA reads TGTGCCAGCAGTGGGACGGGACTAGCGGGGGACTATGAGCAGTTCTTC.